This T cell receptor beta chain was sequenced for a study of blood T cell repertoires in COVID-19. Libraries were prepared by immunoSEQ multiplex PCR; TCRdb keeps only in-frame clonotypes and omits some of them. Of about 270,000 clones listed, approximately 90% were seen once; the top ten hold 2.5% to 3%. A COVID-19 case had been met by exposed participants during the 2 weeks before study entry. This TCR came from a man aged 35-49 years who had been exposed to COVID-19. The sequenced sample consisted of PBMCs or T cells enriched from blood (not recorded which).

This CDR3 is CASSEEVGRAGNQPQHF. The CDR3 DNA reads as TGTGCCAGCAGTGAAGAGGTGGGGAGGGCGGGCAATCAGCCCCAGCATTTT. This sequence joins TRBV2 and TRBJ1-5; D unresolved. CDR1 and CDR2 from the germline V gene are SNHLY and FYNNEI. Between the trimmed V and J ends, which lost 1 base and 2 bases, there was a span of 15 bases. The CDR3 runs to 17 residues.